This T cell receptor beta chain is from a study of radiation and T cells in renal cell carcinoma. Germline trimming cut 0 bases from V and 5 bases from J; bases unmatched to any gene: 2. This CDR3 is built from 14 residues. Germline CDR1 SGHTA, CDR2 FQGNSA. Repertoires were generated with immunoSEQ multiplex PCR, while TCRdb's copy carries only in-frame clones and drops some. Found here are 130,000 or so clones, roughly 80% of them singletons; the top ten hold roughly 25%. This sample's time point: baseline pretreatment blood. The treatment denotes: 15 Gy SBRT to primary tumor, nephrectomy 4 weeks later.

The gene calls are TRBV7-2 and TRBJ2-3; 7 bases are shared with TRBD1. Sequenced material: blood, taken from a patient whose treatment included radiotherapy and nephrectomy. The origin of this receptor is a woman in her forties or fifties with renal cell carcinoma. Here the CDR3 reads CASSLAYRGDTQYF. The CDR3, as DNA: TGTGCCAGCAGCTTAGCCTACAGGGGAGATACGCAGTATTTT.